The clone carrying this T cell receptor (beta chain) occurred a few times. The antigen remains unidentified. The sample is drawn from a study of cytomegalovirus exposure and HLA in healthy donors. Study conclusions and caveats: Cytomegalovirus association was listed for approximately 160 TCR beta chains.

PCR amplification relied on 60 Vbeta primers (plus 13 Jbeta primers). TCRdb's table, derived via immunoSEQ multiplex PCR, lists solely in-frame clones and lacks some. The sample includes 75,000 to 100,000 clones, under 9% of them seen just once. This CDR3 has 15 residues. Germline lookup yields CDR1 LNHDA and CDR2 SQIVND (reference sequence). The ends were cut back, 10 bases at V and 4 bases at J, with 19 bases in the middle. This chain joins TRBV19 and TRBJ2-2; D is possibly TRBD2 (6 bases). This TCR was recovered from a man between 45 and 60 years old in good health and CMV-seronegative. Specimen: PBMCs. The CDR3 DNA reads TGTGCCACCTGGGCGTGGGGAGGACCCACCGGGGAGCTGTTTTTT. It translates to CATWAWGGPTGELFF.